This TCR beta chain was recovered during a study of CD8+ T cells in alopecia areata. Study observations and caveats: Mice gave a clearer picture of TCR sharing than patients did, possibly for HLA-related reasons. Many expanded lesional clones remained in scalp and blood on tofacitinib.

Stated treatment: oral pan-JAK inhibitor, 5-10 mg twice daily. Sequencing relied on a cDNA template that was reverse transcribed from extracted RNA. Generated by immunoSEQ multiplex PCR, the TCRdb table keeps only in-frame clones and is missing some. Among approximately 300,000 clones listed, 55% to 75% were seen once. The germline V and J ends were trimmed by 2 bases and 3 bases, with 8 bases remaining between them. The CDR3 length is 13 residues. Germline-derived CDR1 and CDR2 are SGHKS and YYEKEE (reference sequence). This clone was seen more than once but under ten times. Its antigen is unknown. Sample: CD4+ T cells sorted from blood, taken at week 24, from a patient treated with tofacitinib. This chain joins TRBV5-5 and TRBJ1-1, with D possibly being TRBD1 (5 bases). The clonotype was recovered from a human donor with alopecia areata. CDR3 loop: CASSFTGYTEAFF. CDR3 nucleotides: TGTGCCAGCAGCTTCACAGGTTACACTGAAGCTTTCTTT.